The clone carrying this T cell receptor beta chain was recorded a few times. The antigen is undetermined. Cells are PBMCs isolated from about 10 ml of fresh blood. The V end was cut by 8 bases, the J end by 5 bases, with 14 bases between. Per the germline V gene, CDR1 is DFQATT and CDR2 is SNEGSKA (reference sequence). The CDR3 is 12 amino acids. These data come from a study of T cells in Graves' hyperthyroidism and ophthalmopathy. Study-wide points: Ophthalmopathy, as predicted by the model, came a median roughly 6.5 months after the prediction.

Amplified TCR beta CDR3 regions derived from RNA transcripts. When the TCR CDR3 underwent first-round RT-PCR, the HTBI primer set was used. MiXCR was run by TCRdb on the multiplex PCR reads, yielding one entry per CDR3 protein. This repertoire shows about 640,000 distinct CDR3 sequences, around 20% found once; its top ten account for around a third. This clonotype was obtained from a man aged 30 to 45 with Graves' ophthalmopathy. This sequence joins TRBV20-1 and TRBJ2-3; no firm D call. The sequenced sample was blood. The CDR3 region has the DNA TGCAGTCAAAAGACTCCGGGAGATACGCAGTATTTT. This codes for CSQKTPGDTQYF.